One and the same sample provided the 14 T cell receptor beta chains below, sequenced in a study of CD8+ T cells in alopecia areata. cDNA serving as the sequencing template came from extracted, reverse transcribed RNA. The method was immunoSEQ multiplex PCR; TCRdb's version includes in-frame clones alone and lacks a portion of them. The table shows about 200,000 clones, with roughly 60% occurring only once. Treatment given: oral pan-JAK inhibitor, 5-10 mg twice daily. The sample was CD4+ T cells sorted from blood, taken at week 24, from a patient treated with tofacitinib. The receptor source for this set is a human donor with alopecia areata.

The rearrangement uses TRBV27 and TRBJ2-5; D tentatively fits TRBD1 or TRBD2 (6 bases each). The CDR3 contains 16 residues. Germline CDR1 reads MNHEY; CDR2 reads SMNVEV (reference sequence). V dropped 5 bases and J dropped 1 base, with 17 bases sitting between them. The CDR3 loop is CASSPRGRDLQETQYF. The CDR3, as DNA: TGTGCCAGCAGTCCTCGGGGGCGGGACCTCCAAGAGACCCAGTACTTC.

This chain links TRBV11-1 with TRBJ1-1; TRBD1 might be the D (5 bases). Between the trimmed V and J ends, which lost 1 base and 3 bases, there was a span of 15 bases. CDR3 size: 16 residues. CDR1 SGHAT and CDR2 FQDESV come from the germline V gene (reference sequence). DNA for the CDR3: TGTGCCAGCAGCTTAGTGGCCCCCAGAGGGGACACTGAAGCTTTCTTT. Protein product: CASSLVAPRGDTEAFF.

The chain has TRBV5-6 and TRBJ1-2, with D tentatively TRBD1 (6 bases). Germline loops: CDR1 SGHDT, CDR2 YYEEEE. The CDR3 has 12 residues. V was trimmed by 4 bases and J by 3 bases, leaving 7 bases between them. CDR3 DNA sequence: TGTGCCAGCAGCAGGACAGACTATGGCTACACCTTC. Translated: CASSRTDYGYTF.

This sequence joins TRBV23-1 and TRBJ2-7; maybe TRBD1 (6 bases). TRBV23-1 belongs to the ORF category, with a function that is uncertain. The CDR3 runs to 14 residues. V was cut by 5 bases and J by 3 bases, with 14 bases left in between. The CDR3 here is CASSNRDSDYEQYF. The CDR3 DNA is TGCGCCAGCAGTAACAGGGATTCTGACTACGAGCAGTACTTC.

In its sample, this clone was seen a few times. The J gene is TRBJ2-7, the V gene TRBV4-3; D uncertain. The ends were cut back, 0 bases at V and 3 bases at J, with 9 bases in the middle. Germline-derived CDR1 and CDR2 are LGHNA and YSLEER. CDR3 size: 14 residues. Here the CDR3 reads CASSQDPSSYEQYF. As DNA, the CDR3 is TGCGCCAGCAGCCAAGATCCCAGCAGCTACGAGCAGTACTTC.

The CDR3 protein is CASSLEGRGGSYGYTF. The CDR3 bases are TGTGCCAGCAGCTTAGAAGGTAGAGGGGGTAGCTATGGCTACACCTTC. The chain joins TRBV11-3 to TRBJ1-2; D may be TRBD1 (6 bases). With 0 bases removed from V and 4 bases from J, the gap between germline ends came to 15 bases. The CDR3 contains 16 residues. The germline gives CDR1 SGHNT, CDR2 YENEEA.

The chain joins TRBV6-5 to TRBJ1-6; 7 nucleotides agree with TRBD1. CDR1 is MNHEY and CDR2 is SVGAGI in the germline V gene. V trimming: 6 bases; J trimming: 9 bases; junction bases outside the gene matches: 2. The CDR3 is made up of 12 amino acids. The CDR3 coding sequence is TGTGCCAGCAGGCAGGGGGGTTCACCCCTCCACTTT. Translation: CASRQGGSPLHF.

As concerns this clone: One end of the junction does not line up with germline, which may come from a read error. This CDR3 reads CACSLAAAEAFF. The DNA of the CDR3 is TGTGCCTGCAGTTTGGCGGCCGCTGAAGCTTTCTTT. V usage is TRBV11-2 and J usage is TRBJ1-1; no firm D call. Germline loops: CDR1 SGHAT, CDR2 FQNNGV. This CDR3 has 12 amino acids.

In this sample, this clone turned up a few times. This sequence joins TRBV29-1 and TRBJ1-1, with D perhaps matching TRBD1 (5 bases). Trimming left V 4 bases short and J 2 bases short, with 20 bases between. The CDR3 spans 16 residues. The V gene's germline CDR1 is SQVTM and CDR2 ANQGSEA. The CDR3 DNA is TGCAGCGTTGCGCGGGGACCTCCCGGGTTAAACACTGAAGCTTTCTTT. This sequence encodes CSVARGPPGLNTEAFF.

This clone was counted at least ten times. The genes are TRBV7-8 and TRBJ2-7; TRBD2 might be the D (5 bases). Germline assignment: CDR1 SGHVS and CDR2 FQNEAQ. Trimming took off 5 bases at V and 4 bases at J, with 12 bases between the two ends. The CDR3 spans 13 residues. The CDR3 here is CASSQAAHYEQYF. The CDR3 nucleotides read TGTGCCAGCAGCCAAGCGGCGCATTACGAGCAGTACTTC.

V gene TRBV11-2 combines with J gene TRBJ1-1; D unclear. There are 13 residues in the CDR3. Deletions cut 2 bases from V and 0 bases from J, with 4 bases between. Germline values: CDR1 SGHAT, CDR2 FQNNGV. The chain's CDR3 is CASSLSLNTEAFF. The CDR3, as DNA: TGTGCCAGCAGCTTATCTTTGAACACTGAAGCTTTCTTT.

This clone has a handful of counts. This chain links TRBV11-2 with TRBJ2-2; TRBD1 matches 9 bases. CDR3 length: 16 amino acids. Germline CDR1 SGHAT, CDR2 FQNNGV. Losses at the gene ends were 1 base for V and 4 bases for J; bases not matched to a gene: 4. The CDR3 DNA is TGTGCCAGCAGCTTAGCTGGGACAGGGATCACCGGGGAGCTGTTTTTT. The encoded protein is CASSLAGTGITGELFF.

CDR3: CASSTGGNTGELFF. CDR3 DNA sequence: TGTGCCAGCTCGACGGGAGGGAACACCGGGGAGCTGTTTTTT. The chain employs TRBV18 and TRBJ2-2, with 7 bases aligning to TRBD2. The CDR3 is made up of 14 amino acids. The germline V gene has CDR1 KGHSH and CDR2 LQKENI. The ends lost 6 bases at V and 1 base at J; junction bases unmatched: 2.

Only a few counts were recorded for this clone. This chain uses TRBV6-5 with TRBJ1-5, with 8 positions matching TRBD1. The CDR3 totals 14 residues. Germline CDR1 reads MNHEY; CDR2 reads SVGAGI. With 6 bases clipped from V and 2 bases from J, the junction kept 3 bases outside the gene matches. CDR3 residues: CASRGTGGNQPQHF. Written as DNA, the CDR3 is TGTGCCAGCAGGGGGACAGGCGGCAATCAGCCCCAGCATTTT.